These 20 T cell receptor beta chains came from one sample sequenced in a study of T cell clonotyping in hematopoietic cell transplantation. Clones were read by immunoSEQ multiplex PCR, and TCRdb kept only the in-frame ones, dropping some. The table lists 25,000 to 30,000 clones, roughly 84% of them singletons, with roughly 1.8% in the top ten. Indicated time point: recipient sample about 28 days before transplant, after cytoreduction. This specimen was peripheral blood mononuclear cells, taken before stem cell transplant. The receptors were sampled from a man aged 35-49 years with acute myeloid leukemia. Some clones in this sample may be carry-over from other donors' samples.

The CDR3 is CASSRAGLRYGYTF. Written as DNA, the CDR3 is TGTGCCAGCAGTCGGGCGGGGCTTCGCTATGGCTACACCTTC. V and J are TRBV28 and TRBJ1-2; D is perhaps TRBD1 (5 bases). This CDR3 has 14 amino acids. Deletions cut 5 bases from V and 4 bases from J, with 14 bases between. CDR1 and CDR2 from the germline V gene are MDHEN and SYDVKM.

This clone was seen a few times. The chain recombines TRBV6-6 with TRBJ1-1, with D possibly matching TRBD1 (5 bases). Trimming removed 6 bases from V and 3 bases from J, with 11 bases in between. The CDR3 has 13 residues. Per germline, CDR1 MNHNY and CDR2 SVGAGI (reference sequence). The CDR3 reads CASSPGAYTEAFF. DNA of the CDR3: TGTGCCAGCAGCCCCGGGGCGTACACTGAAGCTTTCTTT.

This sequence joins TRBV29-1 and TRBJ2-5; D is unclear. Germline values: CDR1 SQVTM, CDR2 ANQGSEA. The CDR3 has 13 residues. V was shortened by 5 bases and J by 11 bases, with 21 bases between the two germline ends. CDR3 DNA: TGCAGCGTTAAACCGGACCCGGAGCGAGAGCAGTACTTC. Amino acid sequence: CSVKPDPEREQYF.

This chain uses TRBV29-1 with TRBJ2-1, with 8 bases lining up with TRBD2. The CDR3 contains 16 residues. With V trimmed by 7 bases and J by 0 bases, 11 bases remained unmatched. CDR1 and CDR2 (germline): SQVTM, ANQGSEA. The CDR3 DNA sequence: TGCAGCGCCGGACCCATTAGCGGGAACTCCTACAATGAGCAGTTCTTC. Translation gives CSAGPISGNSYNEQFF.

This chain uses TRBV7-2 with TRBJ1-1; the D gene is possibly TRBD1 (6 bases). Deletions cut 1 base from V and 2 bases from J, with 17 bases between. CDR1 is SGHTA and CDR2 is FQGNSA in the germline V gene. The CDR3 runs 17 residues. In DNA, the CDR3 is TGTGCCAGCAGCTTAGGATACAGGGCAACTATCAACACTGAAGCTTTCTTT. Residues: CASSLGYRATINTEAFF.

The chain couples TRBV30 to TRBJ1-3; TRBD1 is a possible D gene (6 bases). V gave up 3 bases and J gave up 4 bases, with 10 bases separating them. The CDR3 extends over 13 amino acids. CDR1 is GTSNPN and CDR2 is SVGIG in the germline V gene (reference sequence). The CDR3 here is CAWRAGAGNTIYF. In DNA form, the CDR3 reads TGTGCCTGGAGGGCAGGGGCGGGAAACACCATATATTTT.

The chain links TRBV11-3 to TRBJ2-1; 14 nucleotides line up with TRBD2. Germline values: CDR1 SGHNT, CDR2 YENEEA. J was trimmed by 8 bases and V by 5 bases; bases with no gene match: 11. The CDR3 is made up of 17 amino acids. CDR3 bases: TGTGCCAGCAGCCCAGAGGGGGGACTAGCGGGAGTCTATGAGCAGTTCTTC. As protein: CASSPEGGLAGVYEQFF. Together with reference TRBV11-3 and TRBJ2-1, the CDR3 gives the full variable domain: EAGVVQSPRYKIIEKKQPVAFWCNPISGHNTLYWYLQNLGQGPELLIRYENEEAVDDSQLPKDRFSAERLKGVDSTLKIQPAELGDSAVYLCASSPEGGLAGVYEQFFGPGTRLTVL.

This clone was found a few times. The chain links TRBV30 to TRBJ1-2; D gene uncertain. V lost 2 bases and J 1 base, leaving 11 bases between the germline ends. This CDR3 has 14 amino acids. Germline loops: CDR1 GTSNPN, CDR2 SVGIG (reference sequence). CDR3 in amino acids: CAWSKQAGNYGYTF. As DNA, the CDR3 is TGTGCCTGGAGTAAGCAGGCGGGTAACTATGGCTACACCTTC.

This rearrangement joins TRBV5-6 to TRBJ1-2; TRBD1 matches 9 bases. The CDR3 totals 13 residues. The germline V gene encodes CDR1 SGHDT and CDR2 YYEEEE. V was pared by 6 bases and J by 6 bases, with 6 bases of the junction left unmatched. CDR3 amino acids: CASTARTGDGYTF. The CDR3 DNA follows: TGTGCCAGCACCGCCCGGACAGGGGATGGCTACACCTTC.

This chain's CDR3 is CASSPRGNQETQYF. The CDR3 DNA reads TGTGCCAGCAGCCCCCGGGGGAACCAAGAGACCCAGTACTTC. The chain carries TRBV5-6 and TRBJ2-5; TRBD2 is a possible D gene (6 bases). The CDR3 totals 14 residues. From germline, CDR1 is SGHDT and CDR2 YYEEEE. V dropped 4 bases and J dropped 0 bases, with 10 bases sitting between them. Complete variable domain (other parts from reference TRBV5-6 and TRBJ2-5): DAGVTQSPTHLIKTRGQQVTLRCSPKSGHDTVSWYQQALGQGPQFIFQYYEEEERQRGNFPDRFSGHQFPNYSSELNVNALLLGDSALYLCASSPRGNQETQYFGPGTRLLVL.

The chain is built from TRBV6-6 and TRBJ2-7, with D perhaps TRBD1 or TRBD2 (6 bases each). Looked up from germline, CDR1 is MNHNY and CDR2 is SVGAGI (reference sequence). This CDR3 has 15 residues. Deletions cut 5 bases from V and 3 bases from J, with 17 bases between. The CDR3 coding sequence is TGTGCCAGCAGTCAATCTCTGGGGGGCCTCTACGAGCAGTACTTC. Its translation: CASSQSLGGLYEQYF.

This chain connects TRBV21-1 to TRBJ1-1; TRBD1 is taken as the D call from the table, unchecked against the DNA. TRBV21-1 represents a pseudogene. This CDR3 is 15 amino acids long. The CDR3 sequence is CASSNLRTEDTEAFF. Written as DNA, the CDR3 is TGTGCCAGCAGCAATTTACGGACAGAGGACACTGAAGCTTTCTTT.

V is TRBV14 and J is TRBJ2-2; D is undetermined. Germline V gives CDR1 SGHDN, CDR2 FVKESK. The CDR3 covers 15 residues. Trimming took off 1 base at V and 1 base at J, with 7 bases between the two ends. The CDR3: CASSQVIKNTGELFF. In DNA, the CDR3 is TGTGCCAGCAGCCAAGTGATCAAGAACACCGGGGAGCTGTTTTTT. The full variable domain, in which reference TRBV14 and TRBJ2-2 provide the parts outside the CDR3, is EAGVTQFPSHSVIEKGQTVTLRCDPISGHDNLYWYRRVMGKEIKFLLHFVKESKQDESGMPNNRFLAERTGGTYSTLKVQPAELEDSGVYFCASSQVIKNTGELFFGEGSRLTVL.

The rearrangement links TRBV6-5 to TRBJ1-2; D perhaps matches TRBD1 (6 bases). Germline assignment: CDR1 MNHEY and CDR2 SVGAGI. Trimming pared 6 bases from V and 3 bases from J, leaving 11 bases between. This CDR3 is built from 13 residues. CDR3 coding DNA: TGTGCCAGCAGGAGACAGGCCGACTATGGCTACACCTTC. This encodes CASRRQADYGYTF.

The chain has TRBV30 and TRBJ1-1; the D gene is possibly TRBD1 (6 bases). Trimming cost V 7 bases and J 1 base, with 10 bases left between them. Per the germline V gene, CDR1 is GTSNPN and CDR2 is SVGIG (reference sequence). The CDR3 totals 12 residues. Here the CDR3 reads CALMTGNTEAFF. For the CDR3, the DNA is TGTGCCTTGATGACAGGGAACACTGAAGCTTTCTTT.

This clone was seen once. The J gene is TRBJ2-7, the V gene TRBV9; TRBD1 matches 9 bases. The V segment lost 0 bases and the J segment 6 bases; nucleotides outside the gene matches: 13. Looked up from germline, CDR1 is SGDLS and CDR2 is YYNGEE. The CDR3 covers 17 residues. The DNA for the CDR3 is TGTGCCAGCAGCGTAGAAGCCATGGGGACAGGGTTTTTCGAGCAGTACTTC. This encodes CASSVEAMGTGFFEQYF.

J is TRBJ2-1 and V is TRBV30, with unresolved D. The CDR3 totals 12 residues. CDR1 GTSNPN and CDR2 SVGIG come from the germline V gene (reference sequence). The V end lost 0 bases, the J end lost 9 bases, and 9 bases lay between the germline ends. The CDR3 here is CAWSVTPPEQFF. DNA of the CDR3: TGTGCCTGGAGTGTAACCCCGCCTGAGCAGTTCTTC.

The chain's CDR3 is CASTPGLEKTEAFF. The CDR3 bases are TGTGCCAGCACTCCGGGGCTGGAGAAGACTGAAGCTTTCTTT. The chain is built from TRBV28 and TRBJ1-1; D perhaps matches TRBD1 (5 bases). This CDR3 region has 14 residues. Germline CDR1 reads MDHEN; CDR2 reads SYDVKM. V was shortened by 7 bases and J by 5 bases, with 17 bases between the two germline ends.

The chain uses TRBV29-1 and TRBJ2-1, with 7 bases lining up with TRBD2. The CDR3 covers 17 residues. V was clipped by 1 base and J by 0 bases; unmatched bases: 9. Germline loops: CDR1 SQVTM, CDR2 ANQGSEA. The CDR3 coding sequence is TGCAGCGTTGAAGGGGCGGGGGTTTTCTTCTCCTACAATGAGCAGTTCTTC. This encodes CSVEGAGVFFSYNEQFF.

This clone was seen just once. This rearrangement joins TRBV13 to TRBJ2-1; 11 bases match TRBD2. The V gene end was trimmed by 3 bases and the J gene end by 9 bases; junction bases not matched to a gene: 10. The CDR3 spans 16 residues. Per the germline V gene, CDR1 is PRHDT and CDR2 is FYEKMQ (reference sequence). CDR3 amino acids: CASSFSLAGGSIEQFF. The CDR3, as DNA: TGTGCCAGCAGCTTCTCTCTAGCGGGAGGATCGATTGAGCAGTTCTTC.